This is a list of T cell receptor beta chains from one sample in a study of T cells in localized non-small cell lung cancer. Repertoires were generated with immunoSEQ multiplex PCR, while TCRdb's copy carries only in-frame clones and drops some. The sample has about 11,000 clones; 29% are singletons. The sample in question was lung tumor tissue, obtained before any cancer treatment. The receptors were gathered from a man aged 40-75 years with stage I lung adenocarcinoma. CDR3s include the opening cysteine and the closing phenylalanine or tryptophan. The D gene is left open where the match is weak. Clone size is stated in some rows and not others, as once, few, many or a class when expanded.

TRBV11-3	TRBJ2-2	.	many	CASSLGQVFTGELFF	TGTGCCAGCAGCTTAGGACAGGTGTTCACCGGGGAGCTGTTTTTT
TRBV2	TRBJ1-2	.	few	CASSPGQPTNYGYTF	TGTGCCAGTTCTCCGGGACAACCCACTAACTATGGCTACACCTTC
TRBV7-2	TRBJ1-6	.	many	CARSRPLGSPLHF	TGTGCCAGAAGCCGCCCCCTAGGTTCACCCCTCCACTTT
TRBV30	TRBJ2-3	TRBD2	once	CAWVLAGGTDTQYF	TGTGCCTGGGTACTAGCGGGGGGGACAGATACGCAGTATTTT
TRBV10-3	TRBJ1-2	.	many	CAISEDLTAYGYTF	TGTGCCATCAGTGAGGATTTGACGGCCTATGGCTACACCTTC
TRBV5-1	TRBJ2-2	TRBD1	few	CASSSGQLANTGELFF	TGCGCCAGCAGCTCGGGACAGCTCGCGAACACCGGGGAGCTGTTTTTT
TRBV12-5	TRBJ1-1	TRBD1	.	CAGRQGAGTAEAFF	TGTGCCGGGCGACAGGGGGCCGGGACGGCTGAAGCTTTCTTT
TRBV5-1	TRBJ2-5	TRBD2	once	CASSPGGNQETQYF	TGCGCCAGCAGCCCGGGGGGAAACCAAGAGACCCAGTACTTC
TRBV9	TRBJ1-3	.	few	CASSDRDGDSGNTIYF	TGTGCCAGCAGCGACCGGGACGGTGACTCTGGAAACACCATATATTTT
TRBV6-8	TRBJ1-6	.	few	CASSYWTVLSSPLHF	TGTGCCAGCAGTTACTGGACAGTTTTAAGCTCACCCCTCCACTTT
TRBV10-2	TRBJ1-5	.	.	CASSESVVQPQHF	TGCGCCAGCAGTGAGTCGGTAGTTCAGCCCCAGCATTTT
TRBV2	TRBJ1-2	TRBD1	few	CASSGQGGDYGYTF	TGTGCCAGCAGTGGGCAGGGGGGTGACTATGGCTACACCTTC
TRBV11-3	TRBJ1-6	.	medium-sized	CASSYREYNSPLHF	TGTGCCAGCAGCTACCGCGAGTATAATTCACCCCTCCACTTT
TRBV4-1	TRBJ2-7	.	few	CASSQDQGHYTYEQYF	TGCGCCAGCAGCCAAGATCAGGGTCACTACACCTACGAGCAGTACTTC
TRBV9	TRBJ2-5	.	.	CASSASQETQYF	TGTGCCAGCAGCGCATCCCAAGAGACCCAGTACTTC
TRBV2	TRBJ2-7	.	few	CASSSSRNYEQYF	TGTGCCAGCAGTAGCTCCCGGAATTACGAGCAGTACTTC
TRBV9	TRBJ2-1	.	.	CASSVGDNEQFF	TGTGCCAGCAGCGTAGGGGACAATGAGCAGTTCTTC
TRBV19	TRBJ1-2	TRBD1	.	CASSRDRAGYTF	TGTGCCAGTAGTAGGGACAGGGCCGGCTACACCTTC
TRBV30	TRBJ2-3	.	.	CAWNRAYVGADTQYF	TGTGCCTGGAATCGGGCCTACGTAGGAGCAGATACGCAGTATTTT
TRBV19	TRBJ1-5	.	.	CASSSSLAAPQHF	TGTGCCAGTAGTTCCTCCCTGGCGGCGCCCCAGCATTTT
TRBV30	TRBJ1-4	TRBD1	.	CAWTGGEKLFF	TGTGCCTGGACAGGGGGCGAAAAACTGTTTTTT
TRBV5-1	TRBJ2-3	TRBD2	.	CASSPGLAGTDTQYF	TGCGCCAGCAGCCCGGGACTAGCGGGCACAGATACGCAGTATTTT
TRBV30	TRBJ1-6	.	.	CAWSVMSQQPLHF	TGTGCCTGGAGTGTAATGTCCCAGCAGCCCCTCCACTTT
TRBV6-8	TRBJ2-7	.	.	CASSPTGYPYEQYF	TGTGCCAGCAGCCCCACAGGGTATCCCTACGAGCAGTACTTC
TRBV6-8	TRBJ2-3	.	few	CASSYPFTGTPGTQYF	TGTGCCAGCAGTTATCCCTTCACAGGGACACCAGGTACGCAGTATTTT
TRBV12-1	TRBJ2-6	.	.	CARHPSGANVLTF	TGTGCGCGACACCCTTCTGGGGCCAACGTCCTGACTTTC
TRBV6-4	TRBJ1-1	.	.	CAISNRTEAFF	TGTGCCATCAGCAATCGGACCGAAGCTTTCTTT
TRBV6-1	TRBJ2-7	TRBD1	few	CASSEARQGIQYF	TGTGCCAGCAGTGAAGCGCGACAGGGGATCCAGTACTTC
TRBV30	TRBJ1-6	TRBD1	.	CAWMAGGSYNSPLHF	TGTGCCTGGATGGCAGGGGGATCCTATAATTCACCCCTCCACTTT
TRBV6-8	TRBJ1-6	.	.	CASSLGITAPLHF	TGTGCCAGCAGTCTCGGGATAACGGCACCCCTCCACTTT
TRBV9	TRBJ1-6	.	.	CARGSGTNNSPLHF	TGTGCCAGGGGCTCCGGGACAAATAATTCACCCCTCCACTTT
TRBV19	TRBJ1-2	TRBD1	once	CASSERQGPDYGYTF	TGTGCCAGTAGTGAAAGACAGGGCCCGGACTATGGCTACACCTTC
TRBV19	TRBJ1-2	.	.	CASSIDSAYRNTNYGYTF	TGTGCCAGTAGTATAGATTCGGCGTACCGAAATACTAACTATGGCTACACCTTC
TRBV11-3	TRBJ1-6	.	few	CASSWGGAGWSPLHF	TGTGCCAGCAGCTGGGGTGGGGCAGGGTGGTCACCCCTCCACTTT
TRBV29-1	TRBJ1-2	.	.	CSVTRTVDPDGYTF	TGCAGCGTCACCCGTACAGTCGACCCCGATGGCTACACCTTC
TRBV5-1	TRBJ1-2	.	.	CASSSPRMGGDEGNYGYTF	TGCGCCAGCAGCTCGCCCCGGATGGGGGGTGACGAAGGTAACTATGGCTACACCTTC
TRBV5-1	TRBJ2-2	TRBD1	few	CASTPRTGDDTGELFF	TGCGCCAGCACCCCTAGGACAGGGGACGACACCGGGGAGCTGTTTTTT
TRBV5-1	TRBJ1-2	.	few	CASSLESGFYGYTF	TGCGCCAGCAGCTTGGAGTCGGGGTTCTATGGCTACACCTTC
TRBV11-3	TRBJ2-6	.	.	CASSLVVVSGANVLTF	TGTGCCAGCAGCTTGGTTGTGGTGTCTGGGGCCAACGTCCTGACTTTC
TRBV9	TRBJ1-3	TRBD1	.	CASSETGGSGNTIYF	TGTGCCAGCAGCGAGACAGGGGGCTCTGGAAACACCATATATTTT
TRBV6-8	TRBJ2-1	TRBD2	few	CASSFRLRGGNEQFF	TGTGCCAGCAGTTTCCGCTTGCGGGGGGGTAACGAGCAGTTCTTC
TRBV19	TRBJ1-5	.	.	CASSIQGLGNQPQHF	TGTGCCAGTAGTATACAGGGTTTGGGGAATCAGCCCCAGCATTTT
TRBV6-8	TRBJ2-1	.	.	CASSTSGQGYMDEQFF	.
TRBV18	TRBJ2-1	.	.	CASSPNGLMYEQFF	TGTGCCAGCTCACCAAACGGACTTATGTATGAGCAGTTCTTC
TRBV11-3	TRBJ2-5	TRBD2	few	CASSLPSGGFQETQYF	TGTGCCAGCAGCTTGCCTAGCGGGGGCTTCCAAGAGACCCAGTACTTC
TRBV5-1	TRBJ1-3	.	.	CASSLAVGPVSGNTIYF	TGCGCCAGCAGCTTGGCGGTCGGCCCAGTCTCTGGAAACACCATATATTTT
TRBV11-3	TRBJ1-5	TRBD1	.	CASSPGQGGQPQHF	TGTGCCAGCAGTCCGGGACAGGGTGGCCAGCCCCAGCATTTT
TRBV19	TRBJ1-1	.	once	CASIAGRYTEAFF	TGTGCCAGTATAGCGGGACGGTACACTGAAGCTTTCTTT
TRBV9	TRBJ1-2	.	.	CASSSQGNYGYTF	TGTGCCAGCAGTTCTCAGGGAAACTATGGCTACACCTTC
TRBV6-8	TRBJ2-4	.	.	CATHTVGEDIQYF	TGTGCCACCCACACCGTTGGGGAAGACATTCAGTACTTC
TRBV9	TRBJ1-2	.	.	CASGTERNYGYTF	TGTGCCAGCGGAACAGAGAGAAACTATGGCTACACCTTC
TRBV11-3	TRBJ1-1	.	many	CASSQNWAGNTEAFF	TGTGCCAGCAGCCAAAACTGGGCTGGCAACACTGAAGCTTTCTTT
TRBV11-3	TRBJ2-3	TRBD2	few	CASSLVGGGAVSRDTQYF	TGTGCCAGCAGCTTAGTGGGCGGGGGAGCGGTTAGTCGGGATACGCAGTATTTT
TRBV6-8	TRBJ1-1	TRBD1	.	CASSYGTGYTEAFF	TGTGCCAGCAGTTACGGGACAGGCTACACTGAAGCTTTCTTT
TRBV11-3	TRBJ1-1	TRBD1	few	CASSPRQGGMQKAFF	TGTGCCAGCAGCCCCCGACAGGGCGGTATGCAGAAAGCTTTCTTT